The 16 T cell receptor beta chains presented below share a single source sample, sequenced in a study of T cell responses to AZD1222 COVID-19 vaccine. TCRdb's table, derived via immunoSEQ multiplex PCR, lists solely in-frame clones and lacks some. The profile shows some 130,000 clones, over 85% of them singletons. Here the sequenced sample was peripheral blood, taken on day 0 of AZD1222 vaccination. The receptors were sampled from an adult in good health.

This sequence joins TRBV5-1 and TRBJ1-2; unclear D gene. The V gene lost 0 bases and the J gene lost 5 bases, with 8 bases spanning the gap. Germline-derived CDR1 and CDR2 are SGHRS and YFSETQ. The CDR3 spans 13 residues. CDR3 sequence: CASSLGGGYGYTF. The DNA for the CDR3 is TGCGCCAGCAGCTTGGGAGGAGGGTATGGCTACACCTTC. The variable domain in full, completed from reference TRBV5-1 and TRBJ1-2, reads KAGVTQTPRYLIKTRGQQVTLSCSPISGHRSVSWYQQTPGQGLQFLFEYFSETQRNKGNFPGRFSGRQFSNSRSEMNVSTLELGDSALYLCASSLGGGYGYTFGSGTRLTVV.

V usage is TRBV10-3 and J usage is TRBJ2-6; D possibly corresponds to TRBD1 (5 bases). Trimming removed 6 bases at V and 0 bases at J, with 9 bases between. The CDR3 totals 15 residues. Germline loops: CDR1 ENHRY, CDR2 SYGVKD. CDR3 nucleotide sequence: TGTGCCATCAGCGACAGAAGCTCTGGGGCCAACGTCCTGACTTTC. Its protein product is CAISDRSSGANVLTF.

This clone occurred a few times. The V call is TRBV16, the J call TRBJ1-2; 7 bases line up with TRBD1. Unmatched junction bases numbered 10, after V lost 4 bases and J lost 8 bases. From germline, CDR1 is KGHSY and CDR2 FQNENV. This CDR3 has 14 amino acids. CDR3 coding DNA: TGTGCCAGCAGCCCGGGGACAGCCCGCGACGGCTACACCTTC. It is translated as CASSPGTARDGYTF.

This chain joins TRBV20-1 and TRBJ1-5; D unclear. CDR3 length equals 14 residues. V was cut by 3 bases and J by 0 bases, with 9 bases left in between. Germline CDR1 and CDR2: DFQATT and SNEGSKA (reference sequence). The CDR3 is CSASLEYSNQPQHF. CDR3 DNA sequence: TGCAGTGCTAGTCTAGAATATAGCAATCAGCCCCAGCATTTT.

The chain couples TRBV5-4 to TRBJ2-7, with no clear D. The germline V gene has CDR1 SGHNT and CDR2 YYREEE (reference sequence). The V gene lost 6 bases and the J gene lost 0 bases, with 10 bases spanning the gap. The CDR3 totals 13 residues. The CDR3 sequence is CASTGPSSYEQYF. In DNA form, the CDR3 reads TGTGCCAGCACTGGGCCCAGCTCCTACGAGCAGTACTTC. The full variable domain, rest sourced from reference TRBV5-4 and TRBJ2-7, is ETGVTQSPTHLIKTRGQQVTLRCSSQSGHNTVSWYQQALGQGPQFIFQYYREEENGRGNFPPRFSGLQFPNYSSELNVNALELDDSALYLCASTGPSSYEQYFGPGTRLTVT.

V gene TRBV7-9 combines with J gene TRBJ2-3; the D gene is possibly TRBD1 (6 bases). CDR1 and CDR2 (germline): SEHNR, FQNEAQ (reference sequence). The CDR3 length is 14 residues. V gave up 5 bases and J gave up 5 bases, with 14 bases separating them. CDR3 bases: TGTGCCAGCAGCCCCTCCTCCAGGGGAGATACGCAGTATTTT. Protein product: CASSPSSRGDTQYF.

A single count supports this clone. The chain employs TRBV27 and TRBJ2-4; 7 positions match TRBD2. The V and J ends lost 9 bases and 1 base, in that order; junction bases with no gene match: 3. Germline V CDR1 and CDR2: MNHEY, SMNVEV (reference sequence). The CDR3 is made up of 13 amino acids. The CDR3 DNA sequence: TGTGCCAGTGCCGGGGGGGCCAAAAACATTCAGTACTTC. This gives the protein CASAGGAKNIQYF.

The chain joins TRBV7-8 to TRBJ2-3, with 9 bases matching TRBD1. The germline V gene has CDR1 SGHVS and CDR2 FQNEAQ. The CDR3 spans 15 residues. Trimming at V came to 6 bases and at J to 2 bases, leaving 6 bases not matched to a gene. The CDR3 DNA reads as TGTGCCAGCAGTATGGACAGGGGTCTCACAGATACGCAGTATTTT. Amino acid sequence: CASSMDRGLTDTQYF.

The CDR3 spells CSASVLTDEKLFF. The CDR3 DNA sequence: TGCAGTGCTAGTGTCCTTACCGATGAAAAACTGTTTTTT. The rearrangement links TRBV20-1 to TRBJ1-4; D is unresolved. CDR1 and CDR2 from the germline V gene are DFQATT and SNEGSKA (reference sequence). V was cut by 3 bases and J by 6 bases, with 11 bases left in between. This CDR3 comprises 13 residues.

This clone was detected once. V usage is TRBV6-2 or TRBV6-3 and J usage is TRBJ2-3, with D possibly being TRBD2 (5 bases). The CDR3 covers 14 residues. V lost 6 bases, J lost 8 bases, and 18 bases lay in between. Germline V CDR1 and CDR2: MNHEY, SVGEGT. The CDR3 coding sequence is TGTGCCAGCAGCTTCGCAGCGGACTCCGCTACGCAGTATTTT. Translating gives CASSFAADSATQYF.

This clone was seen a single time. This CDR3 reads CASSDPGGSSPYNEQFF. CDR3 DNA sequence: TGTGCCAGCAGTGATCCCGGCGGGAGCAGTCCTTACAATGAGCAGTTCTTC. The chain couples TRBV28 to TRBJ2-1; 7 bases match TRBD2. J lost 4 bases, V lost 5 bases, and 14 bases had no gene match. CDR1 is MDHEN, CDR2 SYDVKM, per germline. CDR3 length: 17 amino acids.

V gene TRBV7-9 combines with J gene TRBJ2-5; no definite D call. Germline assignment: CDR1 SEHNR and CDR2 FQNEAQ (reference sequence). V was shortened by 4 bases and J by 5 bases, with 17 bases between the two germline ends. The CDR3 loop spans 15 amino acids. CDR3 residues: CASSSARSIGETQYF. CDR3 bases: TGTGCCAGCAGCTCTGCTAGAAGTATAGGCGAGACCCAGTACTTC.

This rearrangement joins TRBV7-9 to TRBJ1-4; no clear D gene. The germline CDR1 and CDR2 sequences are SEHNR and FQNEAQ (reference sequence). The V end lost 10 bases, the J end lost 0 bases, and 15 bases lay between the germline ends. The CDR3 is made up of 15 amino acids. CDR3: CATKRHGATNEKLFF. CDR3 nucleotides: TGTGCCACCAAGCGTCACGGTGCAACTAATGAAAAACTGTTTTTT.

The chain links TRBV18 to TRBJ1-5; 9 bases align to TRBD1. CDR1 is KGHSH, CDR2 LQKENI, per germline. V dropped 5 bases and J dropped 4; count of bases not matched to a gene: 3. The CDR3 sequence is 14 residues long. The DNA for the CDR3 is TGTGCCAGCTCAGCAGGGACAGGGAATCAGCCCCAGCATTTT. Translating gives CASSAGTGNQPQHF.

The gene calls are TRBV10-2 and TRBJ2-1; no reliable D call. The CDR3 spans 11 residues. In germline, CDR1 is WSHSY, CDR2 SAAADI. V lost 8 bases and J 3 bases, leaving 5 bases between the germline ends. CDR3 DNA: TGCGCCAGCGAAGTCTACAATGAGCAGTTCTTC. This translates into CASEVYNEQFF.

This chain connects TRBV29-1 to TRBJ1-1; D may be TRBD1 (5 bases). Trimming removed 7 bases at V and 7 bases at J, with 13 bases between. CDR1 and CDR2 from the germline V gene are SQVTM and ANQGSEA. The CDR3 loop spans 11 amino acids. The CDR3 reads CSAAVRGEAFF. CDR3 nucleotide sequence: TGCAGCGCCGCCGTAAGGGGTGAAGCTTTCTTT. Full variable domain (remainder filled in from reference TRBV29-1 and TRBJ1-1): SAVISQKPSRDICQRGTSLTIQCQVDSQVTMMFWYRQQPGQSLTLIATANQGSEATYESGFVIDKFPISRPNLTFSTLTVSNMSPEDSSIYLCSAAVRGEAFFGQGTRLTVV.